Listed below are T cell receptor beta chains from one sample, sequenced in a study of blood T cell repertoires in COVID-19. The table came from immunoSEQ multiplex PCR; TCRdb's copy has only in-frame clones and leaves some out. The sample lists approximately 230,000 clones, just under 85% seen once, with about 8.9% in the top ten. The sequencing sample was made of peripheral blood. The receptors come from a man of 80 years or more with acute or convalescent COVID-19. The CDR3 runs from the conserved cysteine through the conserved F or W. A row's size may be missing; if present it is once, few, many or a size class.

J: TRBJ1-3; V: TRBV27; size: NA; CDR3: CASRPDRGSGNTIYF
J: TRBJ1-3; V: TRBV6-5; size: NA; CDR3: CASRQGYTIYF
J: TRBJ1-3; V: TRBV3-1/TRBV3-2; size: once; CDR3: CASSQGAFSGNTIYF
J: TRBJ2-1; V: TRBV10-2; size: NA; CDR3: CASTPSGGAYEQFF
J: TRBJ2-1; V: TRBV24-1; size: NA; CDR3: CATSDLNQGYNEQFF
J: TRBJ1-2; V: TRBV19; size: once; CDR3: CASSSGDGYGYTF
J: TRBJ2-6; V: TRBV28; size: NA; CDR3: CASSFGGSGANVLTF
J: TRBJ1-5; V: TRBV9; size: NA; CDR3: CASSVGFEGNQPQHF
J: TRBJ1-4; V: TRBV5-4; size: NA; CDR3: CASARGGSTANEKLFF
J: TRBJ2-7; V: TRBV24-1; size: NA; CDR3: CATSPGVRRGLEGYEQYF
J: TRBJ1-2; V: TRBV15; size: NA; CDR3: CATSRDGPGAYGYTF
J: TRBJ1-6; V: TRBV5-1; size: NA; CDR3: CASSLKTGGRDSPLHF
J: TRBJ2-1; V: TRBV5-4; size: once; CDR3: CASRSPGQGYNEQFF
J: TRBJ1-1; V: TRBV6-5; size: NA; CDR3: CATEGATNTEAFF
J: TRBJ1-3; V: TRBV9; size: NA; CDR3: CASSVEGVTGNTIYF
J: TRBJ1-3; V: TRBV18; size: NA; CDR3: CASSPSNGNTIYF
J: TRBJ1-5; V: TRBV5-1; size: NA; CDR3: CASSIQGGNQPQHF
J: TRBJ2-1; V: TRBV27; size: NA; CDR3: CASSFLNNEQFF
J: TRBJ2-7; V: TRBV18; size: few; CDR3: CASSSGGYEQYF
J: TRBJ1-5; V: TRBV7-2; size: few; CDR3: CASRGQGNQPQHF
J: TRBJ1-2; V: TRBV7-9; size: NA; CDR3: CASSSNPHPTTNYGYTF